This is a list of T cell receptor beta chains from one sample in a study of blood T cell repertoires in COVID-19. Assay: immunoSEQ multiplex PCR; the TCRdb copy retains only in-frame clones and omits some. The table lists some 100,000 clones, over 60% of them singletons. Material: peripheral blood. Receptor source: a human donor in a cohort sampled during active or convalescent COVID-19. Each CDR3 is given without its conserved first and last residue.

V	J	CDR3
TRBV10-2	TRBJ2-3	ASTPGLAGRTSTDTQY
TRBV28	TRBJ1-2	ASRTGQGGHYGYT
TRBV6-2/TRBV6-3	TRBJ2-1	ASSYSNNEQF
TRBV6-1	TRBJ2-7	ASNLASYEQY
TRBV27	TRBJ1-2	ASSGQGAAMTYT
TRBV6-5	TRBJ1-2	ASRDRGRPQGYT
TRBV12-3/TRBV12-4	TRBJ1-2	ASSLTEGNGYT
TRBV4-3	TRBJ2-3	ASSQRETLGGTDTQY
TRBV10-2	TRBJ2-1	ASELGLLGQF
TRBV19	TRBJ2-2	ASSRLAGGTGELF
TRBV19	TRBJ2-7	ASSIDYRQGYEQY
TRBV28	TRBJ2-7	ASTSSGFYDEQY
TRBV6-5	TRBJ1-2	ASSYLGQLNYGYT
TRBV11-3	TRBJ2-3	ASSLRGLAGGLEDTQY
TRBV18	TRBJ2-7	ASSHTGIGYEQY
TRBV2	TRBJ2-7	ASIFEGYEQY
TRBV7-9	TRBJ1-5	ASSLEGAYQPQH
TRBV10-3	TRBJ2-7	AISGARTHYGGEQY
TRBV7-8	TRBJ2-2	ASSLDRGRELF
TRBV7-9	TRBJ2-7	ASGSSGTGFYEQY
TRBV6-5	TRBJ2-3	ASGRQGGDTQY
TRBV18	TRBJ2-5	ASSPPLVQGQTQY
TRBV9	TRBJ2-1	ASSSNDRGGIYNEQF
TRBV4-1	TRBJ2-2	ASSQVMARITGELF
TRBV6-5	TRBJ2-3	ASAPRDSRGDTQY
TRBV20-1	TRBJ1-1	SARGLLNTEAF
TRBV6-5	TRBJ1-1	ASSYSSLMNTEAF
TRBV29-1	TRBJ2-7	SARTGGSYEQY
TRBV9	TRBJ1-2	ASSPRGGDSGYGYT
TRBV20-1	TRBJ2-3	SATDPGHSTDTQY
TRBV7-6	TRBJ1-1	ASSRGGYTEAF
TRBV5-1	TRBJ2-7	ASSRGTGVSYEQY
TRBV2	TRBJ1-1	ASSLGTGINTEAF
TRBV4-2	TRBJ2-6	ASSPGEGTALGANVLT
TRBV4-3	TRBJ2-3	ASSQEVLATSTDTQY
TRBV6-2/TRBV6-3	TRBJ1-5	ASSSKTVYSNQPQH
TRBV9	TRBJ2-1	ASSPRQFGTSFPEQF
TRBV5-1	TRBJ2-7	ASSATGMLNREQY
TRBV6-2/TRBV6-3	TRBJ2-3	ASSYSTRAYGGTDTQY
TRBV3-1/TRBV3-2	TRBJ1-3	ASSQGQSSSGNTIY
TRBV28	TRBJ1-2	ASSFSGYGYT
TRBV19	TRBJ1-2	ASSIVARGYAGYT
TRBV12-5	TRBJ2-7	ASGLAPKAGTGVYEQY
TRBV7-9	TRBJ2-7	ASSLGQISSYEQY
TRBV7-9	TRBJ2-7	ASSEPGQVQRQY
TRBV10-1	TRBJ1-1	ASSESGRGSEAF
TRBV7-9	TRBJ2-4	ASSFAGGVINIQY
TRBV5-1	TRBJ2-2	ASSLALWTDITGELF
TRBV7-8	TRBJ2-7	ASSLRLWGGSGGPYEQY
TRBV14	TRBJ1-6	ASSHTGWNSPLH
TRBV11-2	TRBJ1-1	ASSLVGSSAF